The source of this TCR beta chain is a study of blood T cells in healthy people across ages. General observations from the study: When set beside aged donors, long-lived donors presented more naive CD4+ cells and higher diversity.

From germline, CDR1 is SGHDT and CDR2 YYEEEE. CDR3 size: 16 residues. On this clonotype: Antigen: not known. A much bigger clone sits one base away, suggesting this may be a read error.

Per sample, a minimum of 6 million PBMCs were isolated. Then a second PCR, running about 7 to 11 cycles, was carried out with a sample-barcoded 5' primer and a J-beta primer mix. TCRdb re-derived calls from the 5' RACE reads in MiXCR, one entry per CDR3 protein. The sample gives over 550,000 distinct CDR3 sequences, roughly 30% of which show up once; less than 20% is in the top ten. The TCR was taken from an elderly woman in good health. This chain joins TRBV5-6 and TRBJ2-3, with 8 bases identical to TRBD1. Input material: blood. The CDR3 bases are TGTGCCAGCAGCGAGACGACAGGGGACTTCACAGATACGCGGTATTTT. This codes for CASSETTGDFTDTRYF.